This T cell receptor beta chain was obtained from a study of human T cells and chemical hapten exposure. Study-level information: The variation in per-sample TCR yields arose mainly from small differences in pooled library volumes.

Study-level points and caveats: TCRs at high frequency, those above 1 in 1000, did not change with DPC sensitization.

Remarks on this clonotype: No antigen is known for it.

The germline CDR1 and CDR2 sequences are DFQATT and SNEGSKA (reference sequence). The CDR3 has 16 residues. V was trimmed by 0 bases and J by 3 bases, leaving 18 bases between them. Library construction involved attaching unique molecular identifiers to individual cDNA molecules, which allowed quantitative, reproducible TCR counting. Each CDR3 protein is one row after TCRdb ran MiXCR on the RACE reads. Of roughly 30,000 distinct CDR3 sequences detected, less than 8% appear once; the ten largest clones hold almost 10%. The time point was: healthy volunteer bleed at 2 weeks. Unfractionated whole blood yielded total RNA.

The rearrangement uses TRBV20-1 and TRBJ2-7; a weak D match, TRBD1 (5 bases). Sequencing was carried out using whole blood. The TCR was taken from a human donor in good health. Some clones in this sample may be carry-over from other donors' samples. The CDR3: CSARDLSTEGIYEQYF. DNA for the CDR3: TGCAGTGCTAGAGACCTCTCGACAGAAGGGATCTACGAGCAGTACTTC.